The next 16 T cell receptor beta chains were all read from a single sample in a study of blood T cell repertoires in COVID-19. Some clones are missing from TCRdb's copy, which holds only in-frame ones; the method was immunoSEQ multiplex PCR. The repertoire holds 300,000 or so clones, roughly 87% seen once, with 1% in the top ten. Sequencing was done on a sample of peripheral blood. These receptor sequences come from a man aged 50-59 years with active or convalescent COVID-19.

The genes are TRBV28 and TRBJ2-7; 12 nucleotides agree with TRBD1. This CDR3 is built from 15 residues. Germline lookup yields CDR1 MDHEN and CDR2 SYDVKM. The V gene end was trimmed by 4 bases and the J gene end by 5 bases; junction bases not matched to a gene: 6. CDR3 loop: CASSSWGQGADEQYF. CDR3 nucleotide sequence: TGTGCCAGCAGTTCGTGGGGACAGGGGGCAGACGAGCAGTACTTC.

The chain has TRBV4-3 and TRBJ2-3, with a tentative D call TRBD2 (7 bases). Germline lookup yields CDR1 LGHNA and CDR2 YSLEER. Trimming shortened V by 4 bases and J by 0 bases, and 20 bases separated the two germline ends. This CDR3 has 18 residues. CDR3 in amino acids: CASSPRGPAASSTDTQYF. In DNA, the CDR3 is TGCGCCAGCAGCCCGCGGGGGCCCGCTGCCTCTAGCACAGATACGCAGTATTTT.

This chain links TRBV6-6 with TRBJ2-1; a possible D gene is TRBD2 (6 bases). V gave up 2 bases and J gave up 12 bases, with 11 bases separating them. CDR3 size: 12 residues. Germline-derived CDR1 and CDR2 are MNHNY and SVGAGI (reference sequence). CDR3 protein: CASSYGQGGQFF. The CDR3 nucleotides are TGTGCCAGCAGTTACGGCCAGGGAGGGCAGTTCTTC.

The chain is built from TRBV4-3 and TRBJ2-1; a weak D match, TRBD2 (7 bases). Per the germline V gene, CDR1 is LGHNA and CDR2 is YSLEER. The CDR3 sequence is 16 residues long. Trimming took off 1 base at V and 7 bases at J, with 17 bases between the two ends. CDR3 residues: CASSQGGGGLTNEQFF. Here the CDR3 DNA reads TGCGCCAGCAGCCAAGGTGGGGGGGGGCTTACGAATGAGCAGTTCTTC.

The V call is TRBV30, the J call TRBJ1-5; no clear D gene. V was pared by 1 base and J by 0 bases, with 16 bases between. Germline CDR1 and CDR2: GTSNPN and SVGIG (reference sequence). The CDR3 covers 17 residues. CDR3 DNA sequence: TGTGCCTGGAGTGCCATCTTAAGCGGGTTTAGCAATCAGCCCCAGCATTTT. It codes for CAWSAILSGFSNQPQHF.

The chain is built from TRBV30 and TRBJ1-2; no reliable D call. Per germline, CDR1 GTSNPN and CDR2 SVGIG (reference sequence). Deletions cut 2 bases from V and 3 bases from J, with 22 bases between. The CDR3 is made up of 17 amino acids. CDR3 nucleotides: TGTGCCTGGAGTAGGATCCGGGCCCATAACGGGGACTATGGCTACACCTTC. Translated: CAWSRIRAHNGDYGYTF. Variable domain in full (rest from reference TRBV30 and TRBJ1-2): SQTIHQWPATLVQPVGSPLSLECTVEGTSNPNLYWYRQAAGRGLQLLFYSVGIGQISSEVPQNLSASRPQDRQFILSSKKLLLSDSGFYLCAWSRIRAHNGDYGYTFGSGTRLTVV.

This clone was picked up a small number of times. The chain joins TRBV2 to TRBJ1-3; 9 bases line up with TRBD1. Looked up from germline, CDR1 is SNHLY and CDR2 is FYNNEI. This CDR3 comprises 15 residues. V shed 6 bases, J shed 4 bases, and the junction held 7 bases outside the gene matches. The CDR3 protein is CASSAQGASGNTIYF. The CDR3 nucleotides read TGTGCCAGCAGCGCACAGGGGGCGTCGGGAAACACCATATATTTT.

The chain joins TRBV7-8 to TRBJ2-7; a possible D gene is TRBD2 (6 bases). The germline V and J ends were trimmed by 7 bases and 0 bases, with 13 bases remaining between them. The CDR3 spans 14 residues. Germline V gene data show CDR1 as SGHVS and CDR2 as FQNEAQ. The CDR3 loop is CASNWGGPSYEQYF. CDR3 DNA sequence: TGTGCCAGCAATTGGGGAGGCCCCTCCTACGAGCAGTACTTC.

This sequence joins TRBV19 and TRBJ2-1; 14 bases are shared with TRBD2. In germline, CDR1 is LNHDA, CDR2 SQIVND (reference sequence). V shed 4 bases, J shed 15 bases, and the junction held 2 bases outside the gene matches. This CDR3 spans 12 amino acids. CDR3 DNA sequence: TGTGCCAGTAGTAAGGGACTAGCGGGGGTGTTCTTC. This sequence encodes CASSKGLAGVFF.

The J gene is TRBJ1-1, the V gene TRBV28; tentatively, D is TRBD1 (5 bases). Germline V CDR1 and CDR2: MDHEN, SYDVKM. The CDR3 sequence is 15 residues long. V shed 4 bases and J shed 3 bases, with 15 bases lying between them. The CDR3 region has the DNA TGTGCCAGCAGTTCCGACTTGGGACTTCACACTGAAGCTTTCTTT. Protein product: CASSSDLGLHTEAFF.

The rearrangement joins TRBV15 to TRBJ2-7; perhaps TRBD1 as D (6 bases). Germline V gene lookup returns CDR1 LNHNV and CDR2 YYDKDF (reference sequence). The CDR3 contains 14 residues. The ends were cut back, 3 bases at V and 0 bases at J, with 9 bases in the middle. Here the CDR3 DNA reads TGTGCCACCAGCAGGGACAGTAGCTCCTACGAGCAGTACTTC. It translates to CATSRDSSSYEQYF.

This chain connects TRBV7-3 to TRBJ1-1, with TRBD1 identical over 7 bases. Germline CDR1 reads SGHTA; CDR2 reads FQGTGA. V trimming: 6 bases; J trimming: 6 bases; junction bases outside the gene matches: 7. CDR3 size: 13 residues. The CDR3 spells CASRALQGAEAFF. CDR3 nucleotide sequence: TGTGCCAGCAGGGCACTTCAGGGGGCTGAAGCTTTCTTT. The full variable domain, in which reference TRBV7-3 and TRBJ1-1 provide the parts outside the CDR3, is GAGVSQTPSNKVTEKGKYVELRCDPISGHTALYWYRQSLGQGPEFLIYFQGTGAADDSGLPNDRFFAVRPEGSVSTLKIQRTERGDSAVYLCASRALQGAEAFFGQGTRLTVV.

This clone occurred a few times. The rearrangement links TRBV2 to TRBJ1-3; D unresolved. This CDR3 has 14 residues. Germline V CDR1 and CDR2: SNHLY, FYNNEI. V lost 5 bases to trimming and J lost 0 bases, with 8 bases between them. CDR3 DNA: TGTGCCAGCAGTTTATCCCCCTCTGGAAACACCATATATTTT. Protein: CASSLSPSGNTIYF.

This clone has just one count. CDR3 loop: CASSPTGTGLRTEAFF. CDR3 coding DNA: TGTGCCAGCAGCCCAACCGGGACAGGGCTGCGGACTGAAGCTTTCTTT. The genes are TRBV11-2 and TRBJ1-1; 9 nucleotides match TRBD1. The CDR3 totals 16 residues. Germline lookup yields CDR1 SGHAT and CDR2 FQNNGV. The junction had 12 bases not matched to a gene; V was cut back by 5 bases and J by 5 bases.

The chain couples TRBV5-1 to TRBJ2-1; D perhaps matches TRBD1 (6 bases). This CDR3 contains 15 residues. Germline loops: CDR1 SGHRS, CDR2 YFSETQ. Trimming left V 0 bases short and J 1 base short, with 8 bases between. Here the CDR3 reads CASSLEGGSYNEQFF. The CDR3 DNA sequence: TGCGCCAGCAGCTTGGAAGGGGGTTCCTACAATGAGCAGTTCTTC.

The CDR3 nucleotides are TGTGCCAGCTCACCAGGGACAGGTCGGGAGACCCAGTACTTC. Its translation: CASSPGTGRETQYF. The chain couples TRBV18 to TRBJ2-5; TRBD1 agrees at 8 bases. The CDR3 spans 14 residues. With 2 bases clipped from V and 5 bases from J, the junction kept 4 bases outside the gene matches. The germline V gene encodes CDR1 KGHSH and CDR2 LQKENI. Together with reference TRBV18 and TRBJ2-5, the CDR3 gives the full variable domain: NAGVMQNPRHLVRRRGQEARLRCSPMKGHSHVYWYRQLPEEGLKFMVYLQKENIIDESGMPKERFSAEFPKEGPSILRIQQVVRGDSAAYFCASSPGTGRETQYFGPGTRLLVL.